This is a list of T cell receptor beta chains from one sample in a study of blood T cell repertoires in COVID-19. Some clones are missing from TCRdb's copy, which holds only in-frame ones; the method was immunoSEQ multiplex PCR. The sample records about 240,000 clones, around 89% being singletons. The material sequenced was PBMCs or T cells enriched from blood (not recorded which). Receptors originate from a woman in her 30s who had recovered from COVID-19. Each CDR3 is given with its conserved first and last residue. The D gene is left open where the match is weak. Clone size is stated in some rows and not others, as once, few, many or a class when expanded.

size	D	J	V	DNA	CDR3
NA	NA	TRBJ1-3	TRBV9	TGTGCCAGCAGCGGATCCCCCGGGGGAGAAGGAAACACCATATATTTT	CASSGSPGGEGNTIYF
NA	NA	TRBJ2-1	TRBV6-5	TGTGCCAGCAGGCGCGAACTTCATGAGCAGTTCTTC	CASRRELHEQFF
NA	NA	TRBJ2-1	TRBV29-1	TGCAGCGTTGAAGGGGCAGAACACTCCTACAATGAGCAGTTCTTC	CSVEGAEHSYNEQFF
NA	TRBD1	TRBJ2-2	TRBV9	TGTGCCAGCAGCGTAGCCCCTCGACAGGGTGGGTCCAACACCGGGGAGCTGTTTTTT	CASSVAPRQGGSNTGELFF
NA	NA	TRBJ1-3	TRBV5-1	TGCGCCAGCAGCCTGCGGGACCTCAGCTCTGGAAACACCATATATTTT	CASSLRDLSSGNTIYF
NA	NA	TRBJ2-7	TRBV5-6	TGTGCCAGCAGCTCGGAGGTTTACGAGCAGTACTTC	CASSSEVYEQYF
NA	NA	TRBJ1-2	TRBV21-1	TGTGCCAGCAGCAAATATGTGGACAAATTCTATGGCTACACCTTC	CASSKYVDKFYGYTF
once	TRBD1	TRBJ1-3	TRBV5-6	TGTGCCAGCAGCTTGGGGTCGGACAGGAGAGGAAACACCATATATTTT	CASSLGSDRRGNTIYF
few	NA	TRBJ1-2	TRBV28	TGTGCCAGCAGCGAACTAAAGGTTGAGGGGGTGGATGGCTACACCTTC	CASSELKVEGVDGYTF
NA	NA	TRBJ2-1	TRBV27	TGTGCCAGCAGTTCCAGCGTAAGCCCCAATGAGCAGTTCTTC	CASSSSVSPNEQFF